One sample yielded the 11 T cell receptor beta chains listed below, sequenced in a study of radiation and T cells in renal cell carcinoma. The data were produced by immunoSEQ multiplex PCR, yet TCRdb's version contains in-frame clones alone and is incomplete. The sample comprises 120,000 to 150,000 clones, roughly 80% of which are singletons, and less than 25% rests with the top ten. Time point indicated: baseline pretreatment blood. The treatment was: 15 Gy SBRT to primary tumor, nephrectomy 4 weeks later. Material: blood, obtained from a patient whose treatment included radiotherapy and nephrectomy. The source of these receptors is a woman aged 45-60 years with renal cell carcinoma.

Only a few counts were recorded for this clone. This chain links TRBV19 with TRBJ2-3; 8 positions agree with TRBD1. There are 13 residues in the CDR3. The trim removed 5 bases at V and 6 bases at J, leaving 4 bases unmatched. Germline V gives CDR1 LNHDA, CDR2 SQIVND (reference sequence). This CDR3 reads CASSGRGLDTQYF. The CDR3 DNA is TGTGCCAGTAGTGGCAGGGGGCTTGATACGCAGTATTTT. The entire variable domain, with the rest obtained from reference TRBV19 and TRBJ2-3, is as follows: DGGITQSPKYLFRKEGQNVTLSCEQNLNHDAMYWYRQDPGQGLRLIYYSQIVNDFQKGDIAEGYSVSREKKESFPLTVTSAQKNPTAFYLCASSGRGLDTQYFGPGTRLTVL.

The rearrangement links TRBV28 to TRBJ1-2; D unresolved. Trimming left V 6 bases short and J 8 bases short, with 10 bases between. This CDR3 has 11 residues. CDR1 and CDR2 from the germline V gene are MDHEN and SYDVKM. As DNA, the CDR3 is TGTGCCAGCAGATCCCTCCGCGGCTACACCTTC. Protein sequence: CASRSLRGYTF.

The gene calls are TRBV9 and TRBJ1-5; D is unclear. From germline, CDR1 is SGDLS and CDR2 YYNGEE. The CDR3 extends over 14 amino acids. V was cut by 4 bases and J by 2 bases, with 10 bases left in between. CDR3 region: CASSPAQGNQPQHF. The CDR3 DNA reads TGTGCCAGCAGCCCAGCCCAGGGCAATCAGCCCCAGCATTTT.

The chain is built from TRBV6-5 and TRBJ2-7; D may be TRBD1 or TRBD2 (5 bases each). Trimming removed 0 bases at V and 5 bases at J, with 11 bases between. Germline V gene lookup returns CDR1 MNHEY and CDR2 SVGAGI. CDR3 length equals 14 residues. CDR3 sequence (DNA): TGTGCCAGCAGTTACTCTCGGGACCCCCACGAGCAGTACTTC. Protein sequence: CASSYSRDPHEQYF.

In DNA form, the CDR3 reads TGCGCCAGCAGCTCCGTACTACTGGAGAACACCGGGGAGCTGTTTTTT. It specifies CASSSVLLENTGELFF. V and J are TRBV5-1 and TRBJ2-2; D uncertain. CDR1 is SGHRS, CDR2 YFSETQ, per germline. V was clipped by 3 bases and J by 1 base, with 13 bases between them. CDR3 size: 16 residues.

The chain links TRBV5-3 to TRBJ1-2; 7 nucleotides match TRBD1. TRBV5-3 is classed as an ORF, of uncertain function. Trimming cost V 9 bases and J 4 bases; bases outside gene matches: 6. CDR3 size: 12 residues. The CDR3 region has the DNA TGTGCCACCGCGACAGGGCTCTATGGCTACACCTTC. This gives the protein CATATGLYGYTF.

This clone was counted only a few times. The chain joins TRBV10-3 to TRBJ1-1, with D maybe TRBD1 (6 bases). Germline CDR1 is ENHRY and CDR2 is SYGVKD. This CDR3 contains 15 residues. The V gene lost 0 bases and the J gene lost 1 base, with 9 bases spanning the gap. The CDR3 protein is CAISESLQGNTEAFF. The DNA for the CDR3 is TGTGCCATCAGTGAGTCGTTACAGGGGAACACTGAAGCTTTCTTT.

V is TRBV6-6 and J is TRBJ1-2; D gene uncertain. CDR1 is MNHNY and CDR2 is SVGAGI in the germline V gene (reference sequence). V was pared by 5 bases and J by 8 bases, with 15 bases between. This CDR3 region has 13 residues. The chain's CDR3 is CASSPRAAGGYTF. The CDR3 nucleotides read TGTGCCAGCAGTCCCCGGGCGGCCGGGGGCTACACCTTC.

The chain carries TRBV5-5 and TRBJ1-2; 9 bases fit TRBD1. V lost 6 bases and J lost 7; bases outside the gene matches: 10. This CDR3 is built from 14 residues. In germline, CDR1 is SGHKS, CDR2 YYEKEE (reference sequence). CDR3 nucleotides: TGTGCCAGCACCCGACAGGGGGGTTCGGGTGGCTACACCTTC. It specifies CASTRQGGSGGYTF.

This clone has only one observation. The chain carries TRBV20-1 and TRBJ1-5; tentative D call: TRBD1 (6 bases). This CDR3 is 11 amino acids long. The ends were cut back, 3 bases at V and 11 bases at J, with 11 bases in the middle. Germline V CDR1 and CDR2: DFQATT, SNEGSKA (reference sequence). Here the CDR3 reads CSASLTGAQHF. In DNA, the CDR3 is TGCAGTGCTAGTCTGACAGGCGCCCAGCATTTT.

The chain recombines TRBV10-3 with TRBJ2-5; D unresolved. This CDR3 has 13 amino acids. Deletions cut 3 bases from V and 2 bases from J, with 7 bases between. Germline-derived CDR1 and CDR2 are ENHRY and SYGVKD. The CDR3 spells CAISEGRQETQYF. The CDR3 coding sequence is TGTGCCATCAGTGAAGGGCGGCAAGAGACCCAGTACTTC.